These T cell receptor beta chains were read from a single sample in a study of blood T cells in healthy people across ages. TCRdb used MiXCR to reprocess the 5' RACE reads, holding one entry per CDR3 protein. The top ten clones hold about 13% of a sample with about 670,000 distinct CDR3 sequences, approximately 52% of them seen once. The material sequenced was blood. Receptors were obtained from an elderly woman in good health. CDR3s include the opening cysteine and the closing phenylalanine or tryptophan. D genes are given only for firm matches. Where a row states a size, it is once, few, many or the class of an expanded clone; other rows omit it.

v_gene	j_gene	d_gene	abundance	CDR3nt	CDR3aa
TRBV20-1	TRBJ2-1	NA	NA	TGCAGTGCTAGAGCAGTCTTCTCCTACAATGAGCAGTTCTTC	CSARAVFSYNEQFF
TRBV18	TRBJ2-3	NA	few	TGTGCCAGCTCACGGGACTGGGGCTCAGATACGCAGTATTTT	CASSRDWGSDTQYF
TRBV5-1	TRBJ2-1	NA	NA	TGCGCCAGCAGCTCTGGCCGTGGGGGGCCGAGGCACAATGAGCAGTTCTTC	CASSSGRGGPRHNEQFF
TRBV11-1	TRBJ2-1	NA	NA	TGTGCCAGCAATGGGCTAGCTCGGGGCGATGAGCAGTTCTTC	CASNGLARGDEQFF
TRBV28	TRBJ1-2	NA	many	TGTGCCAGCACCGGTCGTCGGGCTCCCAACTATGGCTACACCTTC	CASTGRRAPNYGYTF
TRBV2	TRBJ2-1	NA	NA	TGTGCCAGCAGTTTCAGGGGTCTTTTAAATGAGCAGTTCTTC	CASSFRGLLNEQFF
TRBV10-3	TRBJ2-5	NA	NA	TGTGCCATCAGTGAGTCACAGGTCCAAGAGACCCAGTACTTC	CAISESQVQETQYF
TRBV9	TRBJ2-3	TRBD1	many	TGTGCCAGCAGCGGGGGACAGGGGGCAACAGATACGCAGTATTTT	CASSGGQGATDTQYF
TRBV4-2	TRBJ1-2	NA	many	TGTGCCAGCAGCCAAGATAGGGCAGGCCTTCTAGGCTACACCTTC	CASSQDRAGLLGYTF
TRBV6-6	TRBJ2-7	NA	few	TGTGCCAGCTCGGTCGGGAGTAACGAGCAGTACTTC	CASSVGSNEQYF
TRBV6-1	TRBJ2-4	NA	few	TGTGCCAGCAGTGAAGGGGGGCGAGCCAAAAACATTCAGTACTTC	CASSEGGRAKNIQYF
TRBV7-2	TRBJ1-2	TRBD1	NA	TGTGCCAGCAGCTCGGTAGGGGGACAGGGCCTCTATGGCTACACCTTC	CASSSVGGQGLYGYTF
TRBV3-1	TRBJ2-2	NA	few	TGTGCCAGCAGCCGGCTAGCCACCGGGGAGCTGTTTTTT	CASSRLATGELFF
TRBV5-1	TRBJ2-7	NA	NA	TGCGCCAGCAGCTTAGGGCTCGTGGGCGAGCAGTACTTC	CASSLGLVGEQYF
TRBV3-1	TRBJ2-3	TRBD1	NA	TGTGCCAGCAGCCAAGATCTTGGGACAGGGATATATACGCAGTATTTT	CASSQDLGTGIYTQYF
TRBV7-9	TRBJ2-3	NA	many	TGTGCCAGCAGCCGTAAGCCAGATACGCAGTATTTT	CASSRKPDTQYF
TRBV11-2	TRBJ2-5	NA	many	TGTGCCAGCAGCTTAGCGGTCTGGCAAGAGACCCAGTACTTC	CASSLAVWQETQYF
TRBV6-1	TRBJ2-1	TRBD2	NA	TGTGCCAGCAGTGAAGCGGGGGCTAGCGGGAGGTCGGGATACAATGAGCAGTTCTTC	CASSEAGASGRSGYNEQFF
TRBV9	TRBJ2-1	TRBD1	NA	TGTGCCAGCAGCGTAATGGGACAGGGAGAGAGCTCCTACAATGAGCAGTTCTTC	CASSVMGQGESSYNEQFF
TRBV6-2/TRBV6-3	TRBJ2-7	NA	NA	TGTGCCAGCGGGAGTTTACGCGAGCAGTACTTC	CASGSLREQYF
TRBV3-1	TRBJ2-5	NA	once	TGTGCCAGCAGCCAACCTAAGGCAGCACAAGAGACCCAGTACTTC	CASSQPKAAQETQYF
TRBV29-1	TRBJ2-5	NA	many	TGCAGCGTTGAAGGTACCCAAGAGACCCAGTACTTC	CSVEGTQETQYF
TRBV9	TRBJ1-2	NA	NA	TGTGCCAGCAGCGTGGGGCCCCCGACAGGACCTTATGGCTACACCTTC	CASSVGPPTGPYGYTF
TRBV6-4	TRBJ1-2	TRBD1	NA	TGTGCCAGCAGTGATCCGGGGACAGGGGGCGGCTACACCTTC	CASSDPGTGGGYTF
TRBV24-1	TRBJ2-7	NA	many	TGTGCCACCAAGGGGGAAAGCTACGAGCAGTACTTC	CATKGESYEQYF
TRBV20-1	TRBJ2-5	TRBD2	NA	TGCAGTGCGCGGACTAGCGGGAGACTCAAAGAGACCCAGTACTTC	CSARTSGRLKETQYF
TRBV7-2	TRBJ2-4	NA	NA	TGTGCCAGCAGCGTAGGGCAGGCCAAAAACATTCAGTACTTC	CASSVGQAKNIQYF
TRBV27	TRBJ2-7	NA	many	TGTGCCAGCAGTCCCTGGGCGGTTGGCTCCTACGAGCAGTACTTC	CASSPWAVGSYEQYF
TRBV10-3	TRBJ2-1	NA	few	TGTGCCACCGTCCGGACCAATGAGCAGTTCTTC	CATVRTNEQFF
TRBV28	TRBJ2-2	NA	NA	TGTGCCAGCAGTGTCCCCTTCGTCGGGGAGCTGTTTTTT	CASSVPFVGELFF
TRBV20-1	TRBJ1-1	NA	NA	TGCAGTGCGGGGGGTACACAGCTTGACACTGAAGCTTTCTTT	CSAGGTQLDTEAFF
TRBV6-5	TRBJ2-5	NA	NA	TGTGCCAGCAGTTACGCGAGGCTAGCTGAGACCCAGTACTTC	CASSYARLAETQYF
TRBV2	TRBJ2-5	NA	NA	TGTGCCAGCACGGGCAGTACTCCGGAGACCCAGTACTTC	CASTGSTPETQYF
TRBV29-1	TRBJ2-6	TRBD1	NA	TGCAGCGTTGCCGGGACAGTGAGCTCTGGGGCCAACGTCCTGACTTTC	CSVAGTVSSGANVLTF
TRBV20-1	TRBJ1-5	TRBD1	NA	TGCAGTCCAGACAGGGGGCCCCAGCATTTT	CSPDRGPQHF
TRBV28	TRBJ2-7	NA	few	TGTGCCAGCGGGCCGACAGGGAGGGGCTACGAGCAGTACTTC	CASGPTGRGYEQYF
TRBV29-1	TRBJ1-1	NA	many	TGCAGCGTGGGTTCCACGGCCACTGAAGCTTTCTTT	CSVGSTATEAFF